A single sample gave rise to the 7 T cell receptor beta chains below, sequenced in a study of control samples from healthy donors and cancer patients. Only in-frame clones appear in the TCRdb table, and some are missing; sequencing was by immunoSEQ multiplex PCR. The table includes 100,000 to 120,000 clones, approximately 87% detected once. The sample comprised PBMCs. These receptor sequences come from a woman in her sixties with lung cancer.

The CDR3: CASSPGSFTQFPEQYF. The CDR3 DNA is TGCGCCAGCAGCCCCGGGTCCTTTACTCAATTTCCCGAGCAGTACTTC. The chain employs TRBV5-1 and TRBJ2-7; D remains unclear. Germline CDR1 reads SGHRS; CDR2 reads YFSETQ. This CDR3 is 16 amino acids long. V dropped 4 bases and J dropped 6 bases, with 23 bases sitting between them.

V usage is TRBV6-1 and J usage is TRBJ1-3; D is undetermined. The germline V gene encodes CDR1 MNHNS and CDR2 SASEGT. With 1 base removed from V and 2 bases from J, the gap between germline ends came to 6 bases. The CDR3 spans 14 residues. The CDR3, as DNA: TGTGCCAGCAGTGAAGGGATTCCTGGAAACACCATATATTTT. It specifies CASSEGIPGNTIYF.

J is TRBJ1-1 and V is TRBV27; TRBD1 is a possible D gene (6 bases). CDR1 and CDR2 (germline): MNHEY, SMNVEV (reference sequence). The CDR3 runs to 14 residues. Trimming pared 3 bases from V and 1 base from J, leaving 9 bases between. DNA of the CDR3: TGTGCCAGCAGTTTCAACAGGGAGAACACTGAAGCTTTCTTT. This translates into CASSFNRENTEAFF.

Here the CDR3 reads CASGLALQTALTEKLFF. DNA for the CDR3: TGTGCTAGTGGTTTGGCCCTTCAGACAGCCCTGACTGAAAAACTGTTTTTT. The J gene is TRBJ1-4, the V gene TRBV12-5; possible D gene TRBD1, 5 bases. Germline values: CDR1 LGHNT, CDR2 FRNRAP. The CDR3 length is 17 residues. V shed 1 base and J shed 7 bases, with 19 bases lying between them.

The chain couples TRBV4-3 to TRBJ2-7; perhaps D is TRBD1 or TRBD2 (5 bases each). CDR1 LGHNA and CDR2 YSLEER come from the germline V gene. Trimming left V 4 bases short and J 5 bases short, with 12 bases between. This CDR3 contains 13 residues. This CDR3 reads CASSRQRGNEQYF. The DNA of the CDR3 is TGCGCCAGCAGCCGCCAGAGGGGCAACGAGCAGTACTTC.

This sequence joins TRBV14 and TRBJ2-5; D remains unclear. V dropped 1 base and J dropped 7 bases, with 7 bases sitting between them. Germline V gene lookup returns CDR1 SGHDN and CDR2 FVKESK. This CDR3 comprises 12 residues. CDR3: CASSQGFATQYF. The CDR3 DNA is TGTGCCAGCAGCCAAGGGTTCGCGACCCAGTACTTC.

This sequence joins TRBV30 and TRBJ1-5; D might be TRBD1 (5 bases). This CDR3 is built from 13 residues. Germline V gene lookup returns CDR1 GTSNPN and CDR2 SVGIG (reference sequence). The V end was cut by 3 bases, the J end by 6 bases, with 12 bases between. The CDR3 here is CAWRGGDGQPQHF. The CDR3 coding sequence is TGTGCCTGGAGGGGGGGAGACGGTCAGCCCCAGCATTTT.